This T cell receptor (beta chain) was profiled in a study of T-cell memory formation after mild COVID-19. Study conclusions and caveats: The second-wave clones peaking on day 37 were not confirmed as SARS-CoV-2-specific.

Germline values: CDR1 ENHRY, CDR2 SYGVKD. The V and J ends lost 4 bases and 4 bases, in that order; junction bases with no gene match: 1. This CDR3 contains 14 residues. Using its own MiXCR run on the 5' RACE reads, TCRdb lists one record per CDR3 protein. The sample contains a few hundred thousand distinct CDR3 sequences, approximately 24% of which appear only once. Details on this clonotype: Its target is unknown.

Sequencing was performed on PBMCs or a T cell subset sorted from them (not recorded which). This TCR derives from an adult woman who had mild COVID-19 (a few samples of this study predate the infection). Cell type and time point are not known. The rearrangement uses TRBV10-3 and TRBJ1-2; 12 bases are shared with TRBD1. The CDR3 bases are TGTGCCATCAGTGGGGGACAGGGGGCCTATGGCTACACCTTC. As protein: CAISGGQGAYGYTF.